Listed below are T cell receptor beta chains from one sample, sequenced in a study of T-cell memory formation after mild COVID-19. TCRdb analysed the 5' RACE reads with MiXCR anew, one entry per CDR3 protein. The repertoire holds roughly 350,000 distinct CDR3 sequences, with about 21% as singletons. The material sequenced was PBMCs or a T cell subset sorted from them (not recorded which). The receptor set was obtained from an adult woman who had mild COVID-19 (a few samples of this study predate the infection). Cell type and time point are not known. The CDR3 runs from the conserved cysteine through the conserved F or W.

v_call	j_call	cdr3_aa
TRBV7-2	TRBJ2-7	CASSLRGLRGEQYF
TRBV6-2/TRBV6-3	TRBJ2-5	CASSQGGPGLVTQYF
TRBV9	TRBJ2-5	CASSPTASGILQETQYF
TRBV12-3/TRBV12-4	TRBJ2-1	CASSLVSSSYNEQFF
TRBV2	TRBJ2-1	CASSPPGLGNEQFF
TRBV7-6	TRBJ2-2	CASSLGTSLDVGELFF
TRBV2	TRBJ1-5	CASIEPQHF
TRBV5-4	TRBJ2-1	CASSLKLAGWGWKAEQFF
TRBV10-3	TRBJ2-7	CATRDTEDIGEQYF
TRBV2	TRBJ1-1	CASRRTVNTEAFF
TRBV10-3	TRBJ2-4	CAISETITVAKNIQYF
TRBV18	TRBJ2-1	CASSGREGHSYNEQFF
TRBV4-2	TRBJ1-5	CASRSGQGRGSNQPQHF
TRBV9	TRBJ1-1	CASSTLGQGWNTEAFF
TRBV20-1	TRBJ2-7	CSASMWHGTLEQYF
TRBV11-2	TRBJ2-3	CASSPWTSEADTQYF
TRBV9	TRBJ2-3	CASSAASGRTDTQYF
TRBV12-3/TRBV12-4	TRBJ2-7	CASSDNQGNEQYF
TRBV6-5	TRBJ2-3	CASSHTRGTDTQYF
TRBV20-1	TRBJ2-3	CSAAPGPIFIDTQYF
TRBV27	TRBJ1-6	CASSLRQGTGSPLHF
TRBV12-5	TRBJ1-3	CASGSVGNTIYF
TRBV5-1	TRBJ2-3	CASRWSTDTQYF
TRBV7-9	TRBJ2-5	CASSLRLGETQYF
TRBV5-1	TRBJ2-1	CASSREPGLWDNEQFF
TRBV27	TRBJ2-7	CASSLLGEEQYF
TRBV9	TRBJ2-7	CASSQTSGGFYEQYF
TRBV7-2	TRBJ2-2	CASSSLGGSAGELFF
TRBV6-2/TRBV6-3	TRBJ1-1	CASIQNTEAFF
TRBV3-1	TRBJ2-3	CASSQVSLASTDTQYF
TRBV7-3	TRBJ2-6	CASSSPSKTGSGANVLTF
TRBV6-2/TRBV6-3	TRBJ1-2	CASSYSGVANYGYTF
TRBV5-1	TRBJ2-3	CASSAGTALEDTQYF
TRBV4-1	TRBJ2-4	CASSQDKDGEINIQYF
TRBV5-4	TRBJ2-3	CASSDSQRGTTDTQYF
TRBV9	TRBJ2-2	CASSAGTARNTGELFF
TRBV5-4	TRBJ1-4	CASSSKDRGPEKLFF
TRBV7-7	TRBJ2-3	CASSLAGPSDTQYF
TRBV10-3	TRBJ1-5	CAISPAVGTGGHQPQHF
TRBV4-3	TRBJ2-1	CASSQELAGDEQFF
TRBV6-6	TRBJ2-5	CASSYELYQETQYF
TRBV29-1	TRBJ2-3	CSAMSLAGVRADTQYF
TRBV13	TRBJ2-7	CASSSPVTSGKSSYEQYF
TRBV4-1	TRBJ2-7	CASSQGTGGTYEQYF
TRBV21-1	TRBJ2-1	CASSKGGQSSYNEQFF
TRBV12-3/TRBV12-4	TRBJ2-7	CASSLTVDEQYF
TRBV4-3	TRBJ2-1	CASSQESLAPSSYNEQFF
TRBV6-2/TRBV6-3	TRBJ1-1	CASSYSFLGENTEAFF
TRBV7-6	TRBJ2-7	CASSSQGQSSYEQYF
TRBV29-1	TRBJ1-1	CSGRDVEPKAFF
TRBV7-9	TRBJ1-1	CATMTPVGEKNTEAFF
TRBV9	TRBJ1-1	CASSVGDSNTEAFF
TRBV10-3	TRBJ1-1	CAIKWAENTEAFF
TRBV5-6	TRBJ1-5	CASSLRWSNQPQHF
TRBV4-1	TRBJ1-6	CASDQGIGNSPLHF
TRBV9	TRBJ1-2	CASSVEALGIGGYTF
TRBV20-1	TRBJ2-1	CSARDGAGSGVNEQFF
TRBV19	TRBJ1-5	CASNTRDRTKPQHF